The 13 T cell receptor beta chains listed next were all sequenced from one sample in a study of cytomegalovirus exposure and HLA in healthy donors. Vbeta (60) and Jbeta (13) primers were used in the PCR. Produced via immunoSEQ multiplex PCR; TCRdb's table is partial and in-frame only. The sample records about 130,000 clones, around 78% being singletons. Source material: PBMCs. The receptors shown here come from a middle-aged man in good health and CMV-seronegative.

This chain joins TRBV21-1 and TRBJ1-5; the DNA was not compared with TRBD1, the D call given in the table. TRBV21-1 corresponds to a pseudogene. CDR3 length equals 15 residues. The CDR3 protein is CASSPDRSGNQPQHF. The CDR3 coding sequence is TGTGCCAGCAGCCCTGACAGGTCTGGCAATCAGCCCCAGCATTTT.

The chain joins TRBV25-1 to TRBJ2-7; 10 bases align to TRBD1. With V trimmed by 5 bases and J by 4 bases, 5 bases remained unmatched. The CDR3 totals 14 residues. Germline V CDR1 and CDR2: MGHDK, SYGVNS. CDR3 sequence reads: CASSRDRGWYEQYF. The DNA for the CDR3 is TGTGCCAGCAGTAGGGACAGGGGATGGTACGAGCAGTACTTC.

This chain uses TRBV29-1 with TRBJ1-4; 8 nucleotides align to TRBD1. The CDR3 loop spans 14 amino acids. V lost 6 bases and J lost 4; bases outside the gene matches: 7. The germline gives CDR1 SQVTM, CDR2 ANQGSEA. CDR3 DNA sequence: TGCAGCGTCTCCCAGGGGGCCGGTAATGAAAAACTGTTTTTT. Its protein is CSVSQGAGNEKLFF.

The genes are TRBV28 and TRBJ1-1; TRBD1 might be the D (5 bases). Germline V lookup: CDR1 MDHEN, CDR2 SYDVKM. The ends were cut back, 11 bases at V and 4 bases at J, with 17 bases in the middle. CDR3 length equals 13 residues. CDR3 bases: TGTGCCGGCGGATCGGGGGGGGTCACTGAAGCTTTCTTT. This encodes CAGGSGGVTEAFF.

The genes are TRBV5-1 and TRBJ1-4; 8 positions match TRBD1. The CDR3 is 15 amino acids. V dropped 3 bases and J dropped 5; count of bases not matched to a gene: 6. Germline V lookup: CDR1 SGHRS, CDR2 YFSETQ. The CDR3 DNA follows: TGCGCCAGCAGCTCCAGACAGGGGTGGAATGAAAAACTGTTTTTT. It yields the protein CASSSRQGWNEKLFF.

This chain's CDR3 is CASSLQGSGELFF. CDR3 DNA: TGTGCCAGCAGCTTACAGGGTTCCGGGGAGCTGTTTTTT. This chain connects TRBV5-5 to TRBJ2-2; TRBD1 might be the D (6 bases). The CDR3 is 13 amino acids. CDR1 SGHKS and CDR2 YYEKEE come from the germline V gene (reference sequence). Trimming took 2 bases from V and 6 from J, leaving 8 bases between them.

As for this clone: An end of the junction does not agree with germline; a read error may underlie this. V is TRBV7-9 and J is TRBJ1-1; 9 bases map to TRBD1. CDR1 is SEHNR and CDR2 is FQNEAQ in the germline V gene (reference sequence). The CDR3 is 13 amino acids. The CDR3 sequence is CSSSSTGGTEAFF. In DNA, the CDR3 is TGTTCCAGCAGCTCGACAGGGGGCACTGAAGCTTTCTTT.

The V gene is TRBV11-1, the J gene TRBJ1-2, with no clear D. The CDR3 spans 15 residues. V was shortened by 2 bases and J by 4 bases, with 14 bases between the two germline ends. Germline CDR1 and CDR2: SGHAT and FQDESV (reference sequence). The CDR3, as DNA: TGTGCCAGCAGCTTAAAGGTGGACTCATCCTATGGCTACACCTTC. Protein sequence: CASSLKVDSSYGYTF.

The chain employs TRBV9 and TRBJ2-7; perhaps TRBD2 as D (6 bases). Trimming cost V 5 bases and J 1 base, with 13 bases left between them. The CDR3 is made up of 14 amino acids. Looked up from germline, CDR1 is SGDLS and CDR2 is YYNGEE. CDR3 amino acids: CASSSLDYSYEQYF. As DNA, the CDR3 is TGTGCCAGCAGTTCCCTGGACTATTCCTACGAGCAGTACTTC.

V and J are TRBV5-1 and TRBJ2-7, with D possibly being TRBD1 (5 bases). Germline CDR1 reads SGHRS; CDR2 reads YFSETQ. V was pared by 0 bases and J by 5 bases, with 9 bases between. The length of the CDR3 is 13 residues. The CDR3 DNA sequence: TGCGCCAGCAGCTTGGCGTCAGGGCACGAGCAGTACTTC. Protein: CASSLASGHEQYF.

This clone is a singleton in its sample. V is TRBV9 and J is TRBJ2-7, with TRBD2 identical over 9 bases. The CDR3 has 14 residues. J was trimmed by 4 bases and V by 0 bases; bases with no gene match: 2. The V gene's germline CDR1 is SGDLS and CDR2 YYNGEE. The CDR3 DNA reads TGTGCCAGCAGCGTAGTTGCGGGGGGGTACGAGCAGTACTTC. Translation gives CASSVVAGGYEQYF.

V is TRBV2 and J is TRBJ2-2; tentatively, D is TRBD2 (6 bases). V was trimmed by 6 bases and J by 6 bases, leaving 17 bases between them. This CDR3 is built from 15 residues. Germline CDR1 and CDR2: SNHLY and FYNNEI. CDR3 nucleotides: TGTGCCAGCAGAGCGACGGGAGCCAGGGCCGGGGAGCTGTTTTTT. Amino acids: CASRATGARAGELFF.

This clone was counted only a few times. The chain recombines TRBV5-8 with TRBJ1-1; weak D call: TRBD1 (6 bases). The V and J ends lost 2 bases and 3 bases respectively, with 11 bases between them. Germline V gene lookup returns CDR1 SGHTS and CDR2 YDEGEE. The CDR3 covers 14 residues. DNA for the CDR3: TGTGCCAGCAGCTTCAAAAGGGGGTACACTGAAGCTTTCTTT. This gives the protein CASSFKRGYTEAFF.